This note documents a single TCR beta chain sequence. What it binds is unknown. The CDR3 contains 13 residues. CDR1 SQVTM and CDR2 ANQGSEA come from the germline V gene. V lost 7 bases to trimming and J lost 1 base, with 13 bases between them. This specimen belongs to a study of T cells after yellow fever vaccination. General study results and limits: Clones from primary vaccination mostly reappeared after the booster (96% CD4, over 85% CD8).

UMIs and a universal primer site were added when TCR cDNA was made by 5'RACE template switching. Using its own MiXCR run on the 5' RACE reads, TCRdb lists one record per CDR3 protein. The sample holds some 560,000 distinct CDR3 sequences, 19% seen once. This sample comprised PBMCs, obtained 15 days after the yellow fever booster vaccination. The chain employs TRBV29-1 and TRBJ1-1; D is unresolved. This clonotype was sampled from a man in his thirties or forties who received the YFV17D yellow fever vaccine. The CDR3 bases are TGCAGCGCAGACCGGGGTTGGAACACTGAAGCTTTCTTT. This codes for CSADRGWNTEAFF.